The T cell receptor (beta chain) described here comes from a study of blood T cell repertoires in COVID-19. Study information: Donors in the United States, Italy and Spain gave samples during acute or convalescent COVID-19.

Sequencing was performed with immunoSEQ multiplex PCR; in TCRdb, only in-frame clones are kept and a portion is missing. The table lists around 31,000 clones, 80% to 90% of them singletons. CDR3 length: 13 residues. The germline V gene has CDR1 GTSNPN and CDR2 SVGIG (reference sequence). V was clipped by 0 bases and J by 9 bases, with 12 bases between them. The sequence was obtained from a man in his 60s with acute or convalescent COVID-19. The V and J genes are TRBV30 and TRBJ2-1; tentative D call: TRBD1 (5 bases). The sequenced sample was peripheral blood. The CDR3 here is CAWSVLVRGEQFF. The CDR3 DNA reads TGTGCCTGGAGTGTCCTCGTAAGGGGTGAGCAGTTCTTC. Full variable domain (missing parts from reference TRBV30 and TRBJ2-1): SQTIHQWPATLVQPVGSPLSLECTVEGTSNPNLYWYRQAAGRGLQLLFYSVGIGQISSEVPQNLSASRPQDRQFILSSKKLLLSDSGFYLCAWSVLVRGEQFFGPGTRLTVL.